This T cell receptor (beta chain) came from a study of shared clonotypes between healthy human individuals (dated by TCRdb to between 2020 and 2021). Broadly, across the study: A couple of women and three men aged 18 to 49 years were included in the cohort. For each donor, three plates each were used for CD4 naive and CD4 memory, two plates were used for CD8 naive, and one plate was used for CD8 memory. To estimate repertoire size and how much clonotype sharing occurs between individuals, the study deeply sequenced the blood TCR repertoires of 4 to 6 healthy adults. To increase sequencing depth and limit assay-specific biases, TCR repertoire library preparation and sequencing were carried out by different laboratories using diverse techniques. Per donor, leukapheresis produced somewhere between about 0.85 and 8.9 billion PBMCs.

The donors were healthy, HIV-negative adults with no recently reported acute infections or vaccinations. Every donor was a Caucasian adult living in Nashville, Tennessee, USA. CD8 memory samples were composed of magnetically selected CD45RO+ cells combined with CCR7-negative CD45RA+ effector memory (TemRA) cells. After blood collection by leukapheresis, PBMCs were isolated using Ficoll-Histopaque density gradient centrifugation and then cryopreserved in the vapor phase of liquid nitrogen. Analytical flow cytometry was used to check the purity and quantity of every magnetically sorted T cell population. Each sorted fraction had its genomic DNA isolated and then quantified by UV absorbance on a Nanodrop 2000c. The full study reports these points: Naive subsets generally had larger estimated clonotype richness than memory subsets did. About 4.5% of naive CD4, around 3.6% of naive CD8, 2.3% of memory CD4, and 0.4% of memory CD8 clonotypes were shared across a few donors. Based on pairwise subsampling, the degree of clonotype sharing among donors was expected to be affected by sequencing depth. Even with the large sequencing depth, rarefaction of the sorted-subset datasets indicated that sequencing was incomplete. Because the study included a small number of donors, the genetic and exposure-history diversity represented was limited. Compared with non-shared clonotypes, clonotypes shared by all four sorted-subset donors had higher generation probabilities. Sampling was restricted to blood, and TCR repertoires in tissues likely differ from the TCR repertoires found in blood.

A few counts support this clone. Its target antigen remains unknown. No much larger clonotype is one base removed from it; base qualities were not supplied. TCR CDR3 regions were amplified from genomic DNA by multiplex PCR using the deep immunoSEQ assay. Genomic DNA extracted from each cell subset was distributed evenly over all wells of several immunoSEQ 96-well plates, and each plate served as one replicate. For sorted subsets, roughly 200 ng of genomic DNA, equivalent to some 33,000 T cell genomes, went into each replicate PCR. Purified libraries were quantified with a Qubit 3.0 fluorometer, sized on a Bioanalyzer 2100, and re-quantified with the KAPA Library Quantification kit. Each immunoSEQ 96-well plate was sequenced on its own single-read 150-cycle Illumina NextSeq 550 flow cell. As for the authors' bioinformatics: Because only junctional sequences without quality scores were contained in the immunoSEQ output, filtering matching that applied to full-length reads could not be performed. To assign V/J genes and CDR3, sequences were annotated against IMGT germline references using PyIR, a Python wrapper for IgBLAST v1.9. Any read was removed if the V/J assignment was weak (E-value above 1e-6), the CDR3 was missing, or the read contained stop codons, out-of-frame junctions, or ambiguous translated residues. V3J clonotypes were defined by identical inferred V gene, J gene, and CDR3 amino acid sequence. Percentage overlap between repertoires was computed as shared unique clonotypes divided by the size of the smaller repertoire. Three approaches were used to assess repertoire richness: RTK rarefaction, the Chao1 estimator, and Recon v2.1 estimates of unobserved clonotypes. Generation probabilities were computed with OLGA for all TCRbeta clonotypes obtained by the gDNA method from a handful of donors. Entries here come from immuneACCESS through TCRdb and include only in-frame sequences with V and J called. Some clones fail to appear in such tables; in the studies checked, an unresolved V gene covers under half of the shortfall, and the cause of the remainder is unknown. Clone size and V and J calls were adopted from that table, with D and trimming inferred from the DNA. A total of roughly 76,000 clones appear in this sample, 60% to 80% of them only once. The ten largest account for over 50% of the sample.

Sequences SEHNR (CDR1) and FQNEAQ (CDR2) are obtained from the germline V gene (reference sequence). Reading from cysteine to phenylalanine, the CDR3 counts 15 amino acids. Of all the DNA, just the CDR3 is kept, 45 bases in frame from base 1. The trim is 5 bases for V and 11 bases for J, with a gap of 22 bases between the germline ends. Sequencing used memory CD8+ T cells sorted from blood. The cell subset or site label, as the study defines it: CD45RO+ cells pooled with CCR7-negative TemRA cells. This chain is built from TRBV7-9 and TRBJ1-3; TRBD1 is a possible D gene, resting on 6 matching bases. The TCR sequence derives from a man aged 25-45 years in good health. Here is the DNA: TGTGCCAGCAGCCGGGGGACAATGGGCGAGTTGGCCATATATTTT. It specifies CASSRGTMGELAIYF.